This entry lists 28 T cell receptor beta chains sequenced from one sample in a study of blood T cell repertoires in COVID-19. Data came from immunoSEQ multiplex PCR; TCRdb stores just in-frame clones and leaves some out. The sample lists approximately 270,000 clones; more than 85% were seen once. What was sequenced was peripheral blood. The receptors here all came from a man under 40 with acute or convalescent COVID-19.

The chain carries TRBV27 and TRBJ2-7; possibly TRBD1 for D (6 bases). Germline V gene lookup returns CDR1 MNHEY and CDR2 SMNVEV (reference sequence). This CDR3 region has 15 residues. V dropped 3 bases and J dropped 3 bases, with 15 bases sitting between them. The CDR3, as DNA: TGTGCCAGCAGTTTTCCGGACAGCCCTCTCTACGAGCAGTACTTC. As protein: CASSFPDSPLYEQYF.

This chain links TRBV5-1 with TRBJ2-3; 9 bases fit TRBD2. Germline CDR1 SGHRS, CDR2 YFSETQ. V shed 4 bases and J 0 bases; nucleotides not matched to a gene: 6. This CDR3 has 16 amino acids. The CDR3 nucleotides are TGCGCCAGCAGCCCGCCGACTAGCGGTAGCACAGATACGCAGTATTTT. Its protein is CASSPPTSGSTDTQYF.

The chain recombines TRBV6-5 with TRBJ1-3, with unresolved D. CDR3 size: 14 residues. Trimming took 5 bases from V and 0 from J, leaving 8 bases between them. Germline values: CDR1 MNHEY, CDR2 SVGAGI. The chain's CDR3 is CASSKSDSGNTIYF. For the CDR3, the DNA is TGTGCCAGCAGTAAATCAGACTCTGGAAACACCATATATTTT.

The gene calls are TRBV5-1 and TRBJ2-1; D is uncertain. Trimming pared 4 bases from V and 8 bases from J, leaving 10 bases between. The CDR3 contains 12 residues. Germline CDR1 and CDR2: SGHRS and YFSETQ. The CDR3 coding sequence is TGCGCCAGCAGCGGAGCAGTGGATGAGCAGTTCTTC. Translating it yields CASSGAVDEQFF.

The rearrangement joins TRBV19 to TRBJ1-6, with a tentative D call TRBD1 (6 bases). Trimming took off 4 bases at V and 5 bases at J, with 9 bases between the two ends. CDR3 length: 14 residues. Looked up from germline, CDR1 is LNHDA and CDR2 is SQIVND (reference sequence). The CDR3 DNA sequence: TGTGCCAGTAGTACGGGACAAAATAATTCACCCCTCCACTTT. This translates into CASSTGQNNSPLHF.

The rearrangement joins TRBV10-1 to TRBJ2-1; D might be TRBD2 (6 bases). The CDR3 contains 15 residues. V lost 9 bases to trimming and J lost 4 bases, with 19 bases between them. Germline V gives CDR1 WNHNN, CDR2 SYGVQD (reference sequence). CDR3 in DNA: TGCGCCAGTGCCCGGTCTACGGAGGGTTACAATGAGCAGTTCTTC. Amino acids: CASARSTEGYNEQFF.

The rearrangement links TRBV9 to TRBJ1-5; TRBD1 is a possible D gene (6 bases). V was cut by 3 bases and J by 4 bases, with 8 bases left in between. Germline V gene sequence: CDR1 SGDLS, CDR2 YYNGEE. The CDR3 runs to 13 residues. CDR3 bases: TGTGCCAGCAGCGGGACAGCGAATCAGCCCCAGCATTTT. It yields the protein CASSGTANQPQHF.

This chain uses TRBV19 with TRBJ2-1; 11 bases map to TRBD2. Germline assignment: CDR1 LNHDA and CDR2 SQIVND (reference sequence). The CDR3 has 16 residues. Trimming took 7 bases from V and 8 from J; bases not matched to a gene: 13. Written as DNA, the CDR3 is TGTGCCAGTACCCTTACCCTTAGCGGGGGGGCACATGAGCAGTTCTTC. This codes for CASTLTLSGGAHEQFF.

The chain links TRBV19 to TRBJ1-5; possibly TRBD1 for D (6 bases). Germline values: CDR1 LNHDA, CDR2 SQIVND (reference sequence). This CDR3 has 16 amino acids. With 3 bases removed from V and 2 bases from J, the gap between germline ends came to 14 bases. In DNA, the CDR3 is TGTGCCAGTAGTATTTTTCGGGGGGCTGGCAATCAGCCCCAGCATTTT. It is translated as CASSIFRGAGNQPQHF.

V gene TRBV4-2 combines with J gene TRBJ2-3, with D tentatively TRBD2 (5 bases). Germline-derived CDR1 and CDR2 are LGHNA and YNFKEQ. The CDR3 spans 16 residues. V lost 4 bases, J lost 0 bases, and 14 bases lay in between. CDR3 sequence: CASSPLAWTSTDTQYF. CDR3 nucleotide sequence: TGTGCCAGCAGCCCCCTGGCCTGGACTAGCACAGATACGCAGTATTTT.

This sequence joins TRBV30 and TRBJ2-3, with 10 bases lining up with TRBD1. Per the germline V gene, CDR1 is GTSNPN and CDR2 is SVGIG (reference sequence). After removal of 3 bases from V and 4 bases from J, the junction contained 7 bases not matched to a gene. The CDR3 contains 15 residues. The DNA for the CDR3 is TGTGCCTGGAGCCCCGGGACAGGGGAGGCAGATACGCAGTATTTT. It specifies CAWSPGTGEADTQYF.

The chain is built from TRBV5-5 and TRBJ2-2; 13 bases map to TRBD2. Looked up from germline, CDR1 is SGHKS and CDR2 is YYEKEE (reference sequence). Trimming took 1 base from V and 7 from J; bases not matched to a gene: 10. This CDR3 spans 18 amino acids. The CDR3 protein is CASSLSSTSGRSGGELFF. DNA of the CDR3: TGTGCCAGCAGCTTGTCATCGACTAGCGGGAGGTCGGGCGGGGAGCTGTTTTTT. The full variable domain, with the rest looked up from reference TRBV5-5 and TRBJ2-2, is DAGVTQSPTHLIKTRGQQVTLRCSPISGHKSVSWYQQVLGQGPQFIFQYYEKEERGRGNFPDRFSARQFPNYSSELNVNALLLGDSALYLCASSLSSTSGRSGGELFFGEGSRLTVL.

The chain uses TRBV10-1 and TRBJ2-2; possibly TRBD2 for D (6 bases). The CDR3 consists of 13 residues. CDR1 and CDR2 (germline): WNHNN, SYGVQD (reference sequence). Trimming pared 4 bases from V and 3 bases from J, leaving 6 bases between. The DNA of the CDR3 is TGCGCCAGCAGTGCGGGGGACACCGGGGAGCTGTTTTTT. Protein product: CASSAGDTGELFF.

The rearrangement uses TRBV18 and TRBJ1-2; D might be TRBD1 (5 bases). The ends were cut back, 2 bases at V and 2 bases at J, with 15 bases in the middle. The CDR3 covers 16 residues. From germline, CDR1 is KGHSH and CDR2 LQKENI. Written as DNA, the CDR3 is TGTGCCAGCTCACCATCAGGGTCGGTAATCAACTATGGCTACACCTTC. Translation gives CASSPSGSVINYGYTF.

This clone appeared once. An end of the junction differs from the germline gene, which may be a read error. The CDR3 spells CASSLGSGQYGYTF. The DNA of the CDR3 is TGTGCCAGCAGCCTAGGTAGTGGACAGTATGGCTACACCTTC. This rearrangement joins TRBV13 to TRBJ1-2, with a weak D call TRBD1 (6 bases). This CDR3 has 14 amino acids. Germline V gives CDR1 PRHDT, CDR2 FYEKMQ (reference sequence). Supplemented by reference TRBV13 and TRBJ1-2, the full variable domain reads AAGVIQSPRHLIKEKRETATLKCYPIPRHDTVYWYQQGPGQDPQFLISFYEKMQSDKGSIPDRFSAQQFSDYHSELNMSSLELGDSALYFCASSLGSGQYGYTFGSGTRLTVV.

This clone turned up a few times. Other DNA sequences from this sample encode an identical CDR3 as well. V gene TRBV7-9 combines with J gene TRBJ2-7; D gene uncertain. V was cut by 3 bases and J by 3 bases, with 6 bases left in between. Germline V gene lookup returns CDR1 SEHNR and CDR2 FQNEAQ (reference sequence). CDR3 length equals 12 residues. The CDR3 bases are TGTGCCAGCAGCTTTAGCAGCTACGAGCAGTACTTC. Protein: CASSFSSYEQYF.

The chain joins TRBV27 to TRBJ2-2; 9 nucleotides line up with TRBD2. V shed 5 bases, J shed 2 bases, and the junction held 15 bases outside the gene matches. Germline CDR1 reads MNHEY; CDR2 reads SMNVEV (reference sequence). The CDR3 spans 19 residues. CDR3: CASSDLLVRGGSNTGELFF. As DNA, the CDR3 is TGTGCCAGCAGTGATTTATTAGTGCGGGGGGGCTCTAACACCGGGGAGCTGTTTTTT.

This clone was seen more than once but under ten times. The chain recombines TRBV28 with TRBJ1-2, with a tentative D call TRBD1 (5 bases). Looked up from germline, CDR1 is MDHEN and CDR2 is SYDVKM. V was clipped by 5 bases and J by 4 bases, with 11 bases between them. The CDR3 totals 13 residues. CDR3 DNA sequence: TGTGCCAGCAGTGGAGGGGTTCTCTATGGCTACACCTTC. Translated: CASSGGVLYGYTF.

J is TRBJ2-1 and V is TRBV15, with D possibly matching TRBD2 (6 bases). Germline V gives CDR1 LNHNV, CDR2 YYDKDF (reference sequence). CDR3 length: 16 residues. The V and J ends lost 1 base and 1 base respectively, with 11 bases between them. The CDR3 DNA sequence: TGTGCCACCAGCAGAGGGGAGCTAGCGTCCTACAATGAGCAGTTCTTC. It translates to CATSRGELASYNEQFF.

This clone was found once. The chain recombines TRBV5-1 with TRBJ1-3; TRBD1 might be the D (5 bases). V lost 4 bases and J lost 2, with 13 bases in between. In germline, CDR1 is SGHRS, CDR2 YFSETQ. This CDR3 has 15 residues. CDR3 DNA: TGCGCCAGCAGCAACAAAGCGGGGGCTGGAAACACCATATATTTT. It encodes CASSNKAGAGNTIYF.

This clone was recorded a few times. V usage is TRBV7-9 and J usage is TRBJ2-1, with D unclear. Germline assignment: CDR1 SEHNR and CDR2 FQNEAQ (reference sequence). This CDR3 contains 14 residues. The V end was cut by 1 base, the J end by 7 bases, with 11 bases between. CDR3 sequence (DNA): TGTGCCAGCAGCTTAGGACACTCCTGGAATGAGCAGTTCTTC. Amino acids: CASSLGHSWNEQFF.

The rearrangement uses TRBV30 and TRBJ2-3, with a weak D call TRBD1 (6 bases). Germline loops: CDR1 GTSNPN, CDR2 SVGIG (reference sequence). The CDR3 has 15 amino acids. Trimming took 3 bases from V and 4 from J, leaving 17 bases between them. The CDR3 DNA sequence: TGTGCCTGGAGGGACAGTTGGGTCACGGCAGATACGCAGTATTTT. Protein sequence: CAWRDSWVTADTQYF.

The V and J genes are TRBV6-5 and TRBJ2-7, with 12 bases identical to TRBD1. Germline values: CDR1 MNHEY, CDR2 SVGAGI. V trimming: 3 bases; J trimming: 4 bases; junction bases outside the gene matches: 7. The CDR3 has 16 amino acids. The CDR3 is CASSYLSGQGAYEQYF. DNA for the CDR3: TGTGCCAGCAGTTATTTATCGGGACAGGGGGCTTACGAGCAGTACTTC.

The chain links TRBV3-1 (or the pseudogene TRBV3-2) to TRBJ2-7; tentatively, D is TRBD2 (5 bases). CDR3 length equals 14 residues. V was trimmed by 3 bases and J by 6 bases, leaving 15 bases between them. CDR1 is LGHDT, CDR2 YNNKEL, per germline (reference sequence). In DNA, the CDR3 is TGTGCCAGCAGCCACGGAGGTCAATTAGGCGAGCAGTACTTC. Translated: CASSHGGQLGEQYF.

The rearrangement joins TRBV28 to TRBJ1-3; possible D gene TRBD1, 5 bases. Trimming removed 8 bases from V and 4 bases from J, with 18 bases in between. Looked up from germline, CDR1 is MDHEN and CDR2 is SYDVKM. The CDR3 loop spans 15 amino acids. As DNA, the CDR3 is TGTGCCAGCCATCATGACAGTAATTCAGGAAACACCATATATTTT. Protein: CASHHDSNSGNTIYF. Supplemented by reference TRBV28 and TRBJ1-3, the full variable domain reads DVKVTQSSRYLVKRTGEKVFLECVQDMDHENMFWYRQDPGLGLRLIYFSYDVKMKEKGDIPEGYSVSREKKERFSLILESASTNQTSMYLCASHHDSNSGNTIYFGEGSWLTVV.

The genes are TRBV5-5 and TRBJ2-4; 14 bases agree with TRBD2. V dropped 3 bases and J dropped 7; count of bases not matched to a gene: 6. CDR3 length equals 16 residues. Looked up from germline, CDR1 is SGHKS and CDR2 is YYEKEE (reference sequence). The CDR3 DNA follows: TGTGCCAGCAGCTCGGGACTAGCGGGAGTTGAGAACATTCAGTACTTC. This translates into CASSSGLAGVENIQYF.

The rearrangement uses TRBV6-5 and TRBJ2-2; perhaps TRBD1 as D (5 bases). V was clipped by 5 bases and J by 4 bases, with 11 bases between them. The CDR3 consists of 14 residues. Germline CDR1 is MNHEY and CDR2 is SVGAGI. The CDR3 sequence: CASSPSRATGELFF. CDR3 bases: TGTGCCAGCAGTCCCAGCAGGGCCACCGGGGAGCTGTTTTTT.

The genes are TRBV19 and TRBJ1-4, with 9 bases lining up with TRBD1. CDR1 is LNHDA, CDR2 SQIVND, per germline (reference sequence). Germline trimming cut 5 bases from V and 0 bases from J; bases unmatched to any gene: 7. The CDR3 covers 17 residues. CDR3 residues: CASSPRTGVATNEKLFF. Written as DNA, the CDR3 is TGTGCCAGTAGTCCGCGGACAGGGGTTGCAACTAATGAAAAACTGTTTTTT.